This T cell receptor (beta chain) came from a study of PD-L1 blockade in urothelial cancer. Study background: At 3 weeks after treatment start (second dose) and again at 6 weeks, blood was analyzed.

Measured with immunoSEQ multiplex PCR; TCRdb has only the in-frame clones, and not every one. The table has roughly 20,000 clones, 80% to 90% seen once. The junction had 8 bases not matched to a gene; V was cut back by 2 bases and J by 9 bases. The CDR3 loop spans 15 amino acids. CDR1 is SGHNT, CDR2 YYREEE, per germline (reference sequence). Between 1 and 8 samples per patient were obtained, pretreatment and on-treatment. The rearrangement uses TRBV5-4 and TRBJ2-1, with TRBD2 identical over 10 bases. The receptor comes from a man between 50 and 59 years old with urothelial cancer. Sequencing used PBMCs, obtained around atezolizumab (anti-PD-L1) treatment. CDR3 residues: CASSFGLAGVGEQFF. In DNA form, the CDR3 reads TGTGCCAGCAGCTTTGGTCTAGCGGGAGTTGGTGAGCAGTTCTTC. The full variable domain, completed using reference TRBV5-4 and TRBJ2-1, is ETGVTQSPTHLIKTRGQQVTLRCSSQSGHNTVSWYQQALGQGPQFIFQYYREEENGRGNFPPRFSGLQFPNYSSELNVNALELDDSALYLCASSFGLAGVGEQFFGPGTRLTVL.